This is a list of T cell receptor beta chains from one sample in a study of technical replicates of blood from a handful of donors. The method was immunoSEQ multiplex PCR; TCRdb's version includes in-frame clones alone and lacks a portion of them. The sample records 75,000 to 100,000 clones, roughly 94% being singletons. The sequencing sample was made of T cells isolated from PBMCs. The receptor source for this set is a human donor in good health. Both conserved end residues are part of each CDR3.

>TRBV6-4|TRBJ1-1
CASSPRDTDTEAFF
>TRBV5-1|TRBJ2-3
CASSFSGAGADTQYF
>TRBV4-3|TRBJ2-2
CASSQDWGVGELFF
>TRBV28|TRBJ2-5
CASTGGRPQETQYF
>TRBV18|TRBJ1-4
CASSVYRGTNEKLFF
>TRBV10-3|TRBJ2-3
CAISELSTDTQYF
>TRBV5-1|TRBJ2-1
CAPLNRCRTEQFF
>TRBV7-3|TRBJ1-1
CASSLGSGGASEAFF
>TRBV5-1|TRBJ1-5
CASSQLGLSNQPQHF
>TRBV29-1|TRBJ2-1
CSGGLAGGFYEQFF
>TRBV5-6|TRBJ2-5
CASSWNQGSQETQYF
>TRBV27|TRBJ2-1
CASSPLTRSSSYNEQFF
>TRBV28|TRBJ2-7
CASSLGLAGAYEQYF
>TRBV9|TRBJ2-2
CASSPGLAGASTGELFF
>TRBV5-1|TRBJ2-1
CASSLVSSGIDNEQFF
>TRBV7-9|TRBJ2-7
CASSLGRISGNYEQYF
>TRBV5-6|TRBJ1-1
CASLDGRTEAFF
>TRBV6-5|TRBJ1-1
CASSYSGASLEAFF
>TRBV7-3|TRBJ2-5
CASSTGTSEETQYF
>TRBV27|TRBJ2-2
CASSLFAGAWAGELFF
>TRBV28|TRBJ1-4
CASRSFKLFF
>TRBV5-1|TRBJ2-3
CASSLGAAGGTDTQYF
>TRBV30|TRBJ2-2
CAWSVLGGRIGELFF
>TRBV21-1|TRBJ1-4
CASSKVTGRGEKLFF
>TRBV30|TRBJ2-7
CAWSVGRGPYEQYF
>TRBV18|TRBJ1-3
CASSPIMDTTSGNTIYF
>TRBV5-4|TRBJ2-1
CASSYQGNEQFF
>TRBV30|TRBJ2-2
CAWSVLADSNTGELFF
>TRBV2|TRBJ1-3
CASRTGPNTIYF
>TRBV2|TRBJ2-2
CASSDTTGANTGELFF
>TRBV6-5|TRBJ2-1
CASSYSGTGRIREQFF
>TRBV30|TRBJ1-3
CAWSGRGQNSGNTIYF
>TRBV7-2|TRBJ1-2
CASSSSDQGAKGYTF
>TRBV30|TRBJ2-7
CAWSVGLAGGEQYF
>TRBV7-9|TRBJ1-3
CASSFDSSGNTIYF
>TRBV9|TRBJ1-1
CASTGGGNTEAFF